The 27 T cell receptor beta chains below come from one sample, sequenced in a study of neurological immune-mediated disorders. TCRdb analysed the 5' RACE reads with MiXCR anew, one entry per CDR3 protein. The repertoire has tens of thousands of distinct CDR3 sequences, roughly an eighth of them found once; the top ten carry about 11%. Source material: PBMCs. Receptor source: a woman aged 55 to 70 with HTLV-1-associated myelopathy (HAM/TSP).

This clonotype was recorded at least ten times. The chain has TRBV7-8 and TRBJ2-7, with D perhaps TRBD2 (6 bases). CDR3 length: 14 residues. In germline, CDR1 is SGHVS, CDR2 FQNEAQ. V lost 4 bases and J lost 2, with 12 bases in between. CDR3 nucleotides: TGTGCCAGCAGCTCCGAGGGACTCCCCTACGAGCAGTACTTC. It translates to CASSSEGLPYEQYF.

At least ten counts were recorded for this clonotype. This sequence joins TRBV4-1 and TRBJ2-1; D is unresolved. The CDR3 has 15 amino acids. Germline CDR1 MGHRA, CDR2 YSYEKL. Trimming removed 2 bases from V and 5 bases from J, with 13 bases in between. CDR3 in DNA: TGCGCCAGCAGCCAACCGGTTAGGGTCAACAATGAGCAGTTCTTC. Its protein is CASSQPVRVNNEQFF.

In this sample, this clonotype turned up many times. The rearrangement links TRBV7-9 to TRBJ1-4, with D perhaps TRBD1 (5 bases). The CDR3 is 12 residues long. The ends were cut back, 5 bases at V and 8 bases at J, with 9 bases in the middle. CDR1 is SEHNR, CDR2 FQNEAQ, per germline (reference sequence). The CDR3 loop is CASSPDSEKLFF. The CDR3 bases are TGTGCCAGCAGCCCCGACAGCGAAAAACTGTTTTTT.

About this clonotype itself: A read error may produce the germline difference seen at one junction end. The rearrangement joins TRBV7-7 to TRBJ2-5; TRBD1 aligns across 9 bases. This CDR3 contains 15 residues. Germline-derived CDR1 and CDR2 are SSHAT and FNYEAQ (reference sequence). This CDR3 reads CASSPGTGISETQYF. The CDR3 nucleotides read TGTGCTAGCAGCCCCGGGACAGGGATTTCGGAGACCCAGTACTTC.

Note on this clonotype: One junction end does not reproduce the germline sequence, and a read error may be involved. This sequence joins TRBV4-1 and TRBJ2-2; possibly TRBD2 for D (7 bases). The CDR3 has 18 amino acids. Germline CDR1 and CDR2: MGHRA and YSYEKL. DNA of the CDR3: TGCGTCAGCAGCCAAGAGATCTTAGGGGGACTAATGACCGGGGAGCTGTTTTTT. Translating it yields CVSSQEILGGLMTGELFF.

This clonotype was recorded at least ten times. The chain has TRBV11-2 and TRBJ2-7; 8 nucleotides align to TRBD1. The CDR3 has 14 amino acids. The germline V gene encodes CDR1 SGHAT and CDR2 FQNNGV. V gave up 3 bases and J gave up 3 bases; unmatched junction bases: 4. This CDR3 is CASSLDRVLYEQYF. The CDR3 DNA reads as TGTGCCAGCAGCTTGGACAGGGTCCTCTACGAGCAGTACTTC.

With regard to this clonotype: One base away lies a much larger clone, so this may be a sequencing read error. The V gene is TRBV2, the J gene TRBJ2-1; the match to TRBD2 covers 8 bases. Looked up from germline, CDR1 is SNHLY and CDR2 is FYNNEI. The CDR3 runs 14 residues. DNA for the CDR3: TGTGCCAGCAGTCCCAGGAGCGGGAGTAATGAGAAGTTCTTC. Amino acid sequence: CASSPRSGSNEKFF.

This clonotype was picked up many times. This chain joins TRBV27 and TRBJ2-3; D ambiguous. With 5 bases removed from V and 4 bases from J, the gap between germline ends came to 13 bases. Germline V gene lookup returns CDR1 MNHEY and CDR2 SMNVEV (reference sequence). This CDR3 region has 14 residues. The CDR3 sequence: CASSRKELPDTQYF. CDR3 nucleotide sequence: TGTGCCAGCAGTCGGAAAGAGCTGCCAGATACGCAGTATTTT.

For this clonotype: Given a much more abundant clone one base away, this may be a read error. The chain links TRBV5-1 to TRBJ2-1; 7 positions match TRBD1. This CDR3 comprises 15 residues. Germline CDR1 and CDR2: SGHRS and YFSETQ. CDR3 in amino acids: CASSLGDSSYTEQFF. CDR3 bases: TGCGCCAGCAGCTTGGGGGACAGCTCCTACACTGAGCAGTTCTTC.

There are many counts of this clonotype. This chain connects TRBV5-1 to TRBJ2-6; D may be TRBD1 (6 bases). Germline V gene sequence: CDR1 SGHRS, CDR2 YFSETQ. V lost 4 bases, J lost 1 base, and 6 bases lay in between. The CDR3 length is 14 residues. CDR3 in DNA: TGCGCCAGCAGCGACAGGTCTGGGGCCAACGTCCTGACTTTC. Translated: CASSDRSGANVLTF.

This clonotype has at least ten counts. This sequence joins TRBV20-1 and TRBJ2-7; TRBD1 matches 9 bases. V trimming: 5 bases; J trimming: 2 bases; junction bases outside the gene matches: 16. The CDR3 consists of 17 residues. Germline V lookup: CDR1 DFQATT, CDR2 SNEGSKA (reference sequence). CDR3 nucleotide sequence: TGCAGTGCTCGAAACCCCAACTCGGGACAGGGAGCCTACGAGCAGTACTTC. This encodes CSARNPNSGQGAYEQYF.

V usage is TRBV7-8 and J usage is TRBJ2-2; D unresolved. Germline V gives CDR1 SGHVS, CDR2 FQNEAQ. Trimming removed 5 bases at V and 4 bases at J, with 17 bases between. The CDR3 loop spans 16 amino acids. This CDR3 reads CASSLQRVVATGELFF. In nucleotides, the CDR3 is TGTGCCAGCAGCCTACAGCGAGTAGTTGCCACCGGGGAGCTGTTTTTT. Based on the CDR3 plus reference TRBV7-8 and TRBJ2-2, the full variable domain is GAGVSQSPRYKVAKRGQDVALRCDPISGHVSLFWYQQALGQGPEFLTYFQNEAQLDKSGLPSDRFFAERPEGSVSTLKIQRTQQEDSAVYLCASSLQRVVATGELFFGEGSRLTVL.

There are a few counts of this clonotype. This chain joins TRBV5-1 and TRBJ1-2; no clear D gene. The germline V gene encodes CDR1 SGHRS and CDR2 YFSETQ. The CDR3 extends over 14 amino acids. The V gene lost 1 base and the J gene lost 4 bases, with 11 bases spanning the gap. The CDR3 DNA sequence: TGCGCCAGCAGCTTGCAGGACGGACCCTATGGCTACACCTTC. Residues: CASSLQDGPYGYTF.

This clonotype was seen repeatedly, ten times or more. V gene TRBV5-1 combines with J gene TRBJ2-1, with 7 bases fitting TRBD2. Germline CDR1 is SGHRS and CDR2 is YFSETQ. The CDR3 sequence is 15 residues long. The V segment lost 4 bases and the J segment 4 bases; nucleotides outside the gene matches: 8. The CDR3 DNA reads TGCGCCAGCAGCCGCCCGGGGGGTAGGTACAATGAGCAGTTCTTC. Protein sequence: CASSRPGGRYNEQFF. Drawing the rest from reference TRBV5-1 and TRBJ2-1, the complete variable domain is KAGVTQTPRYLIKTRGQQVTLSCSPISGHRSVSWYQQTPGQGLQFLFEYFSETQRNKGNFPGRFSGRQFSNSRSEMNVSTLELGDSALYLCASSRPGGRYNEQFFGPGTRLTVL.

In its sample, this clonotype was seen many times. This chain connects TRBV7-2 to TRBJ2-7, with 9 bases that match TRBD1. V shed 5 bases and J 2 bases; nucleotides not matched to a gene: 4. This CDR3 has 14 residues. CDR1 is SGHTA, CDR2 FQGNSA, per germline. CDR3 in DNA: TGTGCCAGCAGCCCTGGGACAGGGCCCTACGAGCAGTACTTC. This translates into CASSPGTGPYEQYF.

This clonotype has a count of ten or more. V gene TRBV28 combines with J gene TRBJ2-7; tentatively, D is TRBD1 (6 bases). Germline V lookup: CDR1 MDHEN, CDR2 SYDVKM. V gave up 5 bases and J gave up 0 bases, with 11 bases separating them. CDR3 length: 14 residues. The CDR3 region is CASSQQGSSYEQYF. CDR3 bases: TGTGCCAGCAGTCAACAGGGAAGCTCCTACGAGCAGTACTTC.

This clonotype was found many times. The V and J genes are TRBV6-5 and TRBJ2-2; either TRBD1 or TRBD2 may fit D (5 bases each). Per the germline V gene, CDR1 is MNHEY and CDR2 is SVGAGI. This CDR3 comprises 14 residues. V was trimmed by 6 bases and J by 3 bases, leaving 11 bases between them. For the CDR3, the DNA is TGTGCCAGCAGCCGGGACCCAGACACCGGGGAGCTGTTTTTT. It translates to CASSRDPDTGELFF.

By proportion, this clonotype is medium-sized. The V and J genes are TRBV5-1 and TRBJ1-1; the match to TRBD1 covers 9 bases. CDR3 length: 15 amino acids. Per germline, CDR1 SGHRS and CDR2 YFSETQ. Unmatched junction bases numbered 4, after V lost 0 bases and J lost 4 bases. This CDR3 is CASSLGTGALTEAFF. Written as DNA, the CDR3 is TGCGCCAGCAGCTTGGGGACAGGGGCACTCACTGAAGCTTTCTTT.

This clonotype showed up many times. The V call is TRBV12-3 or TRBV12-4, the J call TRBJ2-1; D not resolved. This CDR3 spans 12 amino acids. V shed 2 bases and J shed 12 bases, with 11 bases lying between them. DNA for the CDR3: TGTGCCAGCAGTTTAAGGCCGGCGGCGCAGTTCTTC. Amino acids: CASSLRPAAQFF.

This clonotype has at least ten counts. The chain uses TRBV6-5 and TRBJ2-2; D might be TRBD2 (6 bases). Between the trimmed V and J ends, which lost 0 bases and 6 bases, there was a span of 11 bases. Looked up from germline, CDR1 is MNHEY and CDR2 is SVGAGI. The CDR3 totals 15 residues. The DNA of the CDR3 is TGTGCCAGCAGTTACTCGGGCGGGACGGCCGGGGAGCTGTTTTTT. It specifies CASSYSGGTAGELFF.

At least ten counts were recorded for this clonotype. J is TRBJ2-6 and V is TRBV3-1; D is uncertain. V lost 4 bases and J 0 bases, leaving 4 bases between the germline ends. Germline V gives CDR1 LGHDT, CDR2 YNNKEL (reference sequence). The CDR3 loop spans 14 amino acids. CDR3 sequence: CASSPFSGANVLTF. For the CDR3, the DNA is TGTGCCAGCAGCCCGTTCTCTGGGGCCAACGTCCTGACTTTC.

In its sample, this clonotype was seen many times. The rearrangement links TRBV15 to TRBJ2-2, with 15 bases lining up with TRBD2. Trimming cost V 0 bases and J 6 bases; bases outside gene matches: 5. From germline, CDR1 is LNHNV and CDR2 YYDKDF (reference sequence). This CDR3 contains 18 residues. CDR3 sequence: CATSRESGLAGGSGELFF. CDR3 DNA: TGTGCCACCAGCAGAGAATCGGGACTAGCGGGAGGATCCGGGGAGCTGTTTTTT. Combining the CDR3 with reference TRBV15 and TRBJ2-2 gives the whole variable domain DAMVIQNPRYQVTQFGKPVTLSCSQTLNHNVMYWYQQKSSQAPKLLFHYYDKDFNNEADTPDNFQSRRPNTSFCFLDIRSPGLGDTAMYLCATSRESGLAGGSGELFFGEGSRLTVL.

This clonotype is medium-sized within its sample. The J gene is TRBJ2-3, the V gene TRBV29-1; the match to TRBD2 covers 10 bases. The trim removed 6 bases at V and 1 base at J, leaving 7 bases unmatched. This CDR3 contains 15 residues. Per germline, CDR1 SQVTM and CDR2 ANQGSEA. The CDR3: CSVAGGALGTDTQYF. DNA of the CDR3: TGCAGCGTAGCGGGAGGGGCCTTAGGCACAGATACGCAGTATTTT.

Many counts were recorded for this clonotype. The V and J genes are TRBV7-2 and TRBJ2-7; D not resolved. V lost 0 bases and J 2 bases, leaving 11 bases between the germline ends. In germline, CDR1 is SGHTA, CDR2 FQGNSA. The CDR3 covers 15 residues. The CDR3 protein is CASSLAVGMTYEQYF. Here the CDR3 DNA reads TGTGCCAGCAGCTTAGCCGTAGGGATGACCTACGAGCAGTACTTC.

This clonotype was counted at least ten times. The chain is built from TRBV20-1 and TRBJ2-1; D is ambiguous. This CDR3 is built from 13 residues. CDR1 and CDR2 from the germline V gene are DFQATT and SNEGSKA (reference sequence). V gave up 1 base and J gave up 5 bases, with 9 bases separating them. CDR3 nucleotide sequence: TGCAGTGCTAGAGGGCCCCTGGACAATGAGCAGTTCTTC. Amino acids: CSARGPLDNEQFF.

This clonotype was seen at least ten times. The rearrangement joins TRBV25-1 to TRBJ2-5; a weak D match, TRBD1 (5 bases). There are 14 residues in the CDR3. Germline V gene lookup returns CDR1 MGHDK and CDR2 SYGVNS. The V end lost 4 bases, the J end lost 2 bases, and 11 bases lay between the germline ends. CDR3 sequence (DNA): TGTGCCAGCAGTGCAGACAGAGATCAAGAGACCCAGTACTTC. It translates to CASSADRDQETQYF. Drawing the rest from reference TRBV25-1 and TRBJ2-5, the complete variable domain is EADIYQTPRYLVIGTGKKITLECSQTMGHDKMYWYQQDPGMELHLIHYSYGVNSTEKGDLSSESTVSRIRTEHFPLTLESARPSHTSQYLCASSADRDQETQYFGPGTRLLVL.

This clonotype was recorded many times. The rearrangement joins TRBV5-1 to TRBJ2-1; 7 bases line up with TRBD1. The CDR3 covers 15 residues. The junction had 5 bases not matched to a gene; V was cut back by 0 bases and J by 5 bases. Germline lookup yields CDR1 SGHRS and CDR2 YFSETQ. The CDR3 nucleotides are TGCGCCAGCAGCTTGGAGACAGGGAGCCACAATGAGCAGTTCTTC. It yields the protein CASSLETGSHNEQFF.